The 30 T cell receptor beta chains reported below all come from one sample, sequenced in a study of blood T cell repertoires in COVID-19. Only in-frame clones appear in the TCRdb table, and some are missing; sequencing was by immunoSEQ multiplex PCR. The sample has approximately 160,000 clones; about 80% are singletons. The specimen sequenced was peripheral blood. All receptors come from a man aged 70 or older who had recovered from COVID-19.

V and J are TRBV13 and TRBJ2-4; 7 nucleotides agree with TRBD1. This CDR3 spans 16 amino acids. V was clipped by 5 bases and J by 0 bases; unmatched bases: 7. Germline V lookup: CDR1 PRHDT, CDR2 FYEKMQ (reference sequence). The CDR3 loop reads CASSLNRGLAKNIQYF. The CDR3 DNA reads as TGTGCCAGCAGCCTAAACAGGGGCCTAGCCAAAAACATTCAGTACTTC.

The J gene is TRBJ2-2, the V gene TRBV5-1; TRBD2 aligns across 13 bases. The CDR3 contains 18 residues. Germline V gene data show CDR1 as SGHRS and CDR2 as YFSETQ. Trimming at V came to 0 bases and at J to 5 bases, leaving 7 bases not matched to a gene. CDR3 in amino acids: CASSLGTSGGPRTGELFF. CDR3 sequence (DNA): TGCGCCAGCAGCTTGGGGACTAGCGGGGGCCCGAGGACCGGGGAGCTGTTTTTT.

The V gene is TRBV28, the J gene TRBJ1-5; D is uncertain. The CDR3 spans 12 residues. Trimming shortened V by 6 bases and J by 1 base, and 4 bases separated the two germline ends. Germline V lookup: CDR1 MDHEN, CDR2 SYDVKM. In nucleotides, the CDR3 is TGTGCCAGCAGCCAGAGCAATCAGCCCCAGCATTTT. Translated, it gives CASSQSNQPQHF.

This rearrangement joins TRBV5-1 to TRBJ2-7; TRBD1 matches 9 bases. This CDR3 contains 14 residues. With 7 bases clipped from V and 5 bases from J, the junction kept 10 bases outside the gene matches. Germline V gene sequence: CDR1 SGHRS, CDR2 YFSETQ. Here the CDR3 reads CASQAGTGNHEQYF. As DNA, the CDR3 is TGCGCCAGCCAAGCCGGGACAGGGAACCACGAGCAGTACTTC.

The chain carries TRBV7-3 and TRBJ2-1, with TRBD2 matching over 12 bases. V shed 4 bases and J 4 bases; nucleotides not matched to a gene: 2. The CDR3 spans 15 residues. Germline CDR1 SGHTA, CDR2 FQGTGA. CDR3 in DNA: TGTGCCAGCAGCTCGGGACTAGCGGGTTACAATGAGCAGTTCTTC. Protein: CASSSGLAGYNEQFF.

This chain uses TRBV18 with TRBJ1-1; tentative D call: TRBD1 (5 bases). Germline V gene sequence: CDR1 KGHSH, CDR2 LQKENI. This CDR3 has 15 amino acids. V was pared by 2 bases and J by 0 bases, with 10 bases between. Here the CDR3 DNA reads TGTGCCAGCTCACCATTGGGACTGTTGAACACTGAAGCTTTCTTT. This translates into CASSPLGLLNTEAFF.

This clone came up a few times. The rearrangement joins TRBV9 to TRBJ1-5; 11 nucleotides match TRBD1. V shed 0 bases and J 1 base; nucleotides not matched to a gene: 9. CDR1 and CDR2 (germline): SGDLS, YYNGEE. CDR3 size: 19 residues. For the CDR3, the DNA is TGTGCCAGCAGCGTAGCTACGGACAGGGGGCTTGGGAGCAATCAGCCCCAGCATTTT. Protein sequence: CASSVATDRGLGSNQPQHF. The variable domain in full, with the rest retrieved from reference TRBV9 and TRBJ1-5, is DSGVTQTPKHLITATGQRVTLRCSPRSGDLSVYWYQQSLDQGLQFLIQYYNGEERAKGNILERFSAQQFPDLHSELNLSSLELGDSALYFCASSVATDRGLGSNQPQHFGDGTRLSIL.

The chain couples TRBV7-8 to TRBJ2-7; 8 bases match TRBD1. CDR1 is SGHVS, CDR2 FQNEAQ, per germline. This CDR3 spans 15 amino acids. V gave up 5 bases and J gave up 1 base; unmatched junction bases: 7. CDR3 sequence reads: CASSPGQGMSYEQYF. The CDR3 nucleotides are TGTGCCAGCAGCCCTGGACAGGGAATGTCCTACGAGCAGTACTTC.

The V and J genes are TRBV3-1 (or the pseudogene TRBV3-2) and TRBJ2-1; D is undetermined. Per germline, CDR1 LGHDT and CDR2 YNNKEL (reference sequence). The V and J ends lost 4 bases and 8 bases respectively, with 21 bases between them. This CDR3 is 16 amino acids long. CDR3 loop: CASSLIGGGAHDEQFF. CDR3 DNA sequence: TGTGCCAGCAGCCTAATCGGTGGTGGTGCGCATGATGAGCAGTTCTTC.

The chain couples TRBV6-5 to TRBJ2-3, with 13 bases identical to TRBD2. Germline V gives CDR1 MNHEY, CDR2 SVGAGI. V lost 4 bases and J lost 8; bases outside the gene matches: 6. CDR3 length: 15 residues. The DNA for the CDR3 is TGTGCCAGCAGTTCAACTAGCGGGAGGGCCTCTACGCAGTATTTT. This translates into CASSSTSGRASTQYF.

The chain carries TRBV27 and TRBJ2-7, with TRBD2 as a possible D gene (6 bases). There are 14 residues in the CDR3. Germline CDR1 is MNHEY and CDR2 is SMNVEV (reference sequence). The ends were cut back, 2 bases at V and 6 bases at J, with 14 bases in the middle. The CDR3 region is CASSLRRTGGEQYF. The CDR3 region has the DNA TGTGCCAGCAGTTTACGCCGGACCGGGGGCGAGCAGTACTTC.

The chain has TRBV5-8 and TRBJ1-5; D remains ambiguous. Germline lookup yields CDR1 SGHTS and CDR2 YDEGEE. The germline V and J ends were trimmed by 0 bases and 1 base, with 17 bases remaining between them. This CDR3 comprises 18 residues. Here the CDR3 DNA reads TGTGCCAGCAGCTTGGGGAGGAGTTCTGGCCCGAGCAATCAGCCCCAGCATTTT. Residues: CASSLGRSSGPSNQPQHF. The full variable domain, rest sourced from reference TRBV5-8 and TRBJ1-5, is EAGVTQSPTHLIKTRGQQATLRCSPISGHTSVYWYQQALGLGLQFLLWYDEGEERNRGNFPPRFSGRQFPNYSSELNVNALELEDSALYLCASSLGRSSGPSNQPQHFGDGTRLSIL.

The V gene is TRBV3-1 (or the pseudogene TRBV3-2), the J gene TRBJ2-1; tentatively, D is TRBD2 (6 bases). Germline values: CDR1 LGHDT, CDR2 YNNKEL (reference sequence). Trimming took 2 bases from V and 9 from J, leaving 20 bases between them. CDR3 size: 16 residues. The CDR3 sequence: CASSQFGGGRGGEQFF. The CDR3 DNA is TGTGCCAGCAGCCAATTTGGCGGAGGGCGGGGCGGTGAGCAGTTCTTC.

The rearrangement joins TRBV29-1 to TRBJ2-1, with a possible D match to TRBD1 (5 bases). Per germline, CDR1 SQVTM and CDR2 ANQGSEA. Trimming took 4 bases from V and 7 from J, leaving 11 bases between them. There are 12 residues in the CDR3. CDR3 in DNA: TGCAGCGTTGTTCCGACAGCAAATGAGCAGTTCTTC. It codes for CSVVPTANEQFF.

The count of this clone is one. This chain links TRBV28 with TRBJ2-3, with TRBD2 matching 16 bases. After removal of 4 bases from V and 0 bases from J, the junction contained 7 bases not matched to a gene. CDR1 and CDR2 (germline): MDHEN, SYDVKM. The CDR3 spans 19 residues. The CDR3 sequence: CASSSAGTSGRASTDTQYF. Here the CDR3 DNA reads TGTGCCAGCAGTTCCGCAGGGACTAGCGGGAGGGCTAGCACAGATACGCAGTATTTT.

This clone was counted a few times. V gene TRBV28 combines with J gene TRBJ2-1; TRBD1 matches 7 bases. The germline V gene has CDR1 MDHEN and CDR2 SYDVKM. CDR3 length: 16 amino acids. V was clipped by 3 bases and J by 7 bases; unmatched bases: 12. As DNA, the CDR3 is TGTGCCAGCAGTTTCCCCCCGGGACAGAGATCGAATGAGCAGTTCTTC. Translated: CASSFPPGQRSNEQFF.

This chain links TRBV10-3 with TRBJ2-2, with a tentative D call TRBD2 (5 bases). The CDR3 covers 13 residues. CDR1 is ENHRY and CDR2 is SYGVKD in the germline V gene. V lost 6 bases and J lost 3, with 8 bases in between. The CDR3 coding sequence is TGTGCCATCAGCGTCGGGGACACCGGGGAGCTGTTTTTT. The encoded protein is CAISVGDTGELFF.

V is TRBV6-5 and J is TRBJ2-7; 9 bases line up with TRBD1. There are 15 residues in the CDR3. Germline values: CDR1 MNHEY, CDR2 SVGAGI. The V segment lost 5 bases and the J segment 3 bases; nucleotides outside the gene matches: 8. Here the CDR3 DNA reads TGTGCCAGCAGTAAATACGGACAGGGGTACTACGAGCAGTACTTC. Translation: CASSKYGQGYYEQYF.

This clone was detected once. CDR3 coding DNA: TGCAGCGTTATAGTGCCCCACCAGCGTCAAGATCAGTTCTTC. Translation gives CSVIVPHQRQDQFF. The V and J genes are TRBV29-1 and TRBJ2-1; D ambiguous. The CDR3 totals 14 residues. The V and J ends lost 5 bases and 13 bases respectively, with 24 bases between them. In germline, CDR1 is SQVTM, CDR2 ANQGSEA.

The chain recombines TRBV6-1 with TRBJ2-3, with 9 nucleotides matching TRBD1. Germline trimming cut 1 base from V and 4 bases from J; bases unmatched to any gene: 9. Germline assignment: CDR1 MNHNS and CDR2 SASEGT. The CDR3 is made up of 17 amino acids. This CDR3 is CASSEGGGQGPADTQYF. The CDR3, as DNA: TGTGCCAGCAGTGAAGGGGGAGGACAGGGGCCCGCAGATACGCAGTATTTT.

DNA for the CDR3: TGCGCCAGCAGCGGGAGGTTAGGCAGAAACACCGGGGAGCTGTTTTTT. Encoded protein: CASSGRLGRNTGELFF. The rearrangement joins TRBV5-1 to TRBJ2-2; tentative D call: TRBD2 (6 bases). V lost 4 bases to trimming and J lost 2 bases, with 15 bases between them. CDR1 and CDR2 from the germline V gene are SGHRS and YFSETQ. This CDR3 comprises 16 residues. The full variable domain, completed using reference TRBV5-1 and TRBJ2-2, is KAGVTQTPRYLIKTRGQQVTLSCSPISGHRSVSWYQQTPGQGLQFLFEYFSETQRNKGNFPGRFSGRQFSNSRSEMNVSTLELGDSALYLCASSGRLGRNTGELFFGEGSRLTVL.

This rearrangement joins TRBV2 to TRBJ1-1; D is unclear. The V gene lost 1 base and the J gene lost 8 bases, with 11 bases spanning the gap. The CDR3 is 13 amino acids. From germline, CDR1 is SNHLY and CDR2 FYNNEI. This CDR3 reads CASSEEATREAFF. Written as DNA, the CDR3 is TGTGCCAGCAGTGAAGAAGCTACCCGCGAAGCTTTCTTT.

This clone has more than one count but fewer than ten. This sequence joins TRBV3-1 (or the pseudogene TRBV3-2) and TRBJ1-5; 7 nucleotides match TRBD1. This CDR3 contains 14 residues. Germline V gene sequence: CDR1 LGHDT, CDR2 YNNKEL (reference sequence). The V and J ends lost 4 bases and 4 bases, in that order; junction bases with no gene match: 4. This chain's CDR3 is CASSPGQRNQPQHF. As DNA, the CDR3 is TGTGCCAGCAGCCCGGGACAGCGTAATCAGCCCCAGCATTTT.

The chain carries TRBV7-2 and TRBJ1-6; 10 nucleotides line up with TRBD1. This CDR3 spans 15 amino acids. Germline-derived CDR1 and CDR2 are SGHTA and FQGNSA. V shed 5 bases and J 9 bases; nucleotides not matched to a gene: 7. This CDR3 is CASSPRQGASSPLHF. DNA of the CDR3: TGTGCCAGCAGCCCACGACAGGGGGCAAGTTCACCCCTCCACTTT.

The CDR3 loop is CASSLKDKAEAFF. CDR3 DNA sequence: TGTGCCAGCAGTTTAAAGGACAAAGCTGAAGCTTTCTTT. This chain links TRBV28 with TRBJ1-1; D possibly corresponds to TRBD1 (5 bases). Trimming took off 2 bases at V and 6 bases at J, with 10 bases between the two ends. CDR3 length equals 13 residues. Germline V gene sequence: CDR1 MDHEN, CDR2 SYDVKM.

The V gene is TRBV19, the J gene TRBJ1-1; D might be TRBD1 (6 bases). The CDR3 covers 12 residues. Germline V lookup: CDR1 LNHDA, CDR2 SQIVND (reference sequence). Deletions cut 6 bases from V and 9 bases from J, with 14 bases between. The DNA for the CDR3 is TGTGCCAGTAGCACTCGGACAGCGCAAGCTTTCTTT. Protein sequence: CASSTRTAQAFF. Variable domain in full (rest from reference TRBV19 and TRBJ1-1): DGGITQSPKYLFRKEGQNVTLSCEQNLNHDAMYWYRQDPGQGLRLIYYSQIVNDFQKGDIAEGYSVSREKKESFPLTVTSAQKNPTAFYLCASSTRTAQAFFGQGTRLTVV.

This clone occurred a few times. The V and J genes are TRBV7-9 and TRBJ2-7, with 9 bases identical to TRBD1. Germline trimming cut 5 bases from V and 5 bases from J; bases unmatched to any gene: 4. Germline V gene sequence: CDR1 SEHNR, CDR2 FQNEAQ (reference sequence). The CDR3 sequence is 13 residues long. CDR3 sequence reads: CASSPWDRDEQYF. The CDR3 nucleotides read TGTGCCAGCAGCCCGTGGGACAGGGACGAGCAGTACTTC.

This clone was counted between two and nine times. The genes are TRBV7-6 and TRBJ2-5; perhaps TRBD1 as D (6 bases). The CDR3 totals 14 residues. V gave up 3 bases and J gave up 1 base, with 9 bases separating them. From germline, CDR1 is SGHVS and CDR2 FNYEAQ. The CDR3 loop reads CASSFTGSQETQYF. CDR3 sequence (DNA): TGTGCCAGCAGCTTTACAGGGTCCCAAGAGACCCAGTACTTC.

CDR3 nucleotide sequence: TGTGCCAGCAGCCAAGTCGGTGTCGCTGAGCAGTACTTC. Translation: CASSQVGVAEQYF. The chain links TRBV14 to TRBJ2-7; D gene uncertain. Trimming left V 1 base short and J 7 bases short, with 11 bases between. The CDR3 extends over 13 amino acids. The V gene's germline CDR1 is SGHDN and CDR2 FVKESK.

This clone was observed once. The genes are TRBV28 and TRBJ2-1, with D possibly being TRBD2 (7 bases). Germline V lookup: CDR1 MDHEN, CDR2 SYDVKM. Trimming removed 4 bases at V and 8 bases at J, with 24 bases between. This CDR3 is 17 amino acids long. CDR3 amino acids: CASSSPASGGGVDEQFF. Here the CDR3 DNA reads TGTGCCAGCAGTTCACCCGCTAGCGGAGGGGGTGTGGATGAGCAGTTCTTC.